What follows are 5 T cell receptor beta chains derived from one specimen sequenced in a study of PD-1 blockade in classical Hodgkin lymphoma. Every patient experienced relapse after autologous stem cell transplantation, and brentuximab vedotin exposure varied. TCRdb keeps only in-frame clones here, not all; method: immunoSEQ multiplex PCR. Of some 96,000 clones listed, approximately 80% were seen once; the top ten hold over 9%. The input for sequencing was peripheral blood mononuclear cells (PBMCs), taken at baseline. The source of these receptors is a human donor with classical Hodgkin lymphoma.

V usage is TRBV15 and J usage is TRBJ2-7; no definite D call. The CDR3 runs to 12 residues. Germline CDR1 reads LNHNV; CDR2 reads YYDKDF (reference sequence). Trimming took off 3 bases at V and 3 bases at J, with 6 bases between the two ends. The CDR3 protein is CATSRGYYEQYF. CDR3 DNA sequence: TGTGCCACCAGCAGGGGGTACTACGAGCAGTACTTC.

V and J are TRBV5-8 and TRBJ1-2; perhaps TRBD1 as D (6 bases). The length of the CDR3 is 13 residues. Trimming removed 4 bases at V and 5 bases at J, with 12 bases between. Germline V gives CDR1 SGHTS, CDR2 YDEGEE. The CDR3 loop is CASSPDSSYGYTF. In DNA form, the CDR3 reads TGTGCCAGCAGCCCGGACAGCTCGTATGGCTACACCTTC.

This rearrangement joins TRBV7-6 to TRBJ2-5; TRBD2 might be the D (6 bases). The V end lost 0 bases, the J end lost 5 bases, and 16 bases lay between the germline ends. This CDR3 region has 16 residues. Germline lookup yields CDR1 SGHVS and CDR2 FNYEAQ. Here the CDR3 reads CASSLAGGGVGETQYF. CDR3 sequence (DNA): TGTGCCAGCAGCTTAGCAGGCGGAGGGGTTGGGGAGACCCAGTACTTC.

V is TRBV5-4 and J is TRBJ2-2; 8 bases match TRBD2. V shed 1 base and J 6 bases; nucleotides not matched to a gene: 11. The CDR3 extends over 17 amino acids. CDR1 and CDR2 (germline): SGHNT, YYREEE (reference sequence). In DNA, the CDR3 is TGTGCCAGCAGCTTGCAGCCCGCGGGGGGCGCTTCCGGGGAGCTGTTTTTT. Its translation is CASSLQPAGGASGELFF.

This sequence joins TRBV7-2 and TRBJ2-1; TRBD2 agrees at 9 bases. Germline V gene sequence: CDR1 SGHTA, CDR2 FQGNSA. The CDR3 extends over 17 amino acids. V lost 3 bases to trimming and J lost 4 bases; unmatched junction nucleotides: 10. The CDR3 nucleotides are TGTGCCAGCAGCTTCCCGCGGACTAGCGACATGTACAATGAGCAGTTCTTC. Translated, it gives CASSFPRTSDMYNEQFF.